This T cell receptor (beta chain) was retrieved from a study of blood T cells in healthy people across ages. This clonotype turned up a few times. The V gene's germline CDR1 is LGHDT and CDR2 YNNKEL (reference sequence). The CDR3 is 16 residues long. Unmatched junction bases numbered 5, after V lost 3 bases and J lost 5 bases. Alongside a J-beta primer mix, a sample-barcoded 5' primer served in a second PCR lasting roughly 7 to 11 cycles. TCRdb re-called the 5' RACE reads through MiXCR, storing one row per CDR3 protein. The sample has 730,000 or so distinct CDR3 sequences, less than 45% seen once. This TCR derives from a man older than 75 in good health. V and J are TRBV3-1 and TRBJ2-2; 11 bases align to TRBD1. What was sequenced was blood. The CDR3, as DNA: TGTGCCAGCAGCCACCCCGGGACAGGGGGGACCGGGGAGCTGTTTTTT. Translated, it gives CASSHPGTGGTGELFF. Supplemented by reference TRBV3-1 and TRBJ2-2, the full variable domain reads DTAVSQTPKYLVTQMGNDKSIKCEQNLGHDTMYWYKQDSKKFLKIMFSYNNKELIINETVPNRFSPKSPDKAHLNLHINSLELGDSAVYFCASSHPGTGGTGELFFGEGSRLTVL.